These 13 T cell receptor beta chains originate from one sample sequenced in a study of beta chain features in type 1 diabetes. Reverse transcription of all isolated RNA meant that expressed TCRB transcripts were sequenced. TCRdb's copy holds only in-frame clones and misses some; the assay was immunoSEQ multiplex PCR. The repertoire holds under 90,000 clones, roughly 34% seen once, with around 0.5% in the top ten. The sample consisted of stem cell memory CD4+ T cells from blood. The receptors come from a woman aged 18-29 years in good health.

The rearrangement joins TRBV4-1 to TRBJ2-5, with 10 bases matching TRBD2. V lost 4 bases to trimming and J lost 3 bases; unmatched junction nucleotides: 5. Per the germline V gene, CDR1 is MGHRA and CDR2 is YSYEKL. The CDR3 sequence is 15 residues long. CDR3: CASSRLGLAKETQYF. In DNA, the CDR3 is TGCGCCAGCAGCCGCCTGGGACTAGCGAAAGAGACCCAGTACTTC.

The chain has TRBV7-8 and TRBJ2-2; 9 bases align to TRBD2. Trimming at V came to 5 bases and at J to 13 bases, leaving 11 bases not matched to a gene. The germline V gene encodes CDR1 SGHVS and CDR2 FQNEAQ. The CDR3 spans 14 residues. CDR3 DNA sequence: TGTGCCAGCAGCGCCCGAGAGCGGGGGGCCGGGCTGTTTTTT. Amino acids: CASSARERGAGLFF.

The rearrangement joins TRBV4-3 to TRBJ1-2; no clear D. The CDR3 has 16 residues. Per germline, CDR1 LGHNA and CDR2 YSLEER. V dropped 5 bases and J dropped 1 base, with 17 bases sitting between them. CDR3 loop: CASSLSRVLINYGYTF. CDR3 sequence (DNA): TGCGCCAGCAGCTTATCCCGGGTCCTGATTAACTATGGCTACACCTTC.

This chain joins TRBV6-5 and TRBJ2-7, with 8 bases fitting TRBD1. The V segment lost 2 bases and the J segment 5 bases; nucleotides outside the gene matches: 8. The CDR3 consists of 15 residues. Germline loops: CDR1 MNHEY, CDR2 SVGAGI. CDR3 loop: CASSYPGQGRDEQYF. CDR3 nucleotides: TGTGCCAGCAGTTACCCCGGACAGGGCAGGGACGAGCAGTACTTC.

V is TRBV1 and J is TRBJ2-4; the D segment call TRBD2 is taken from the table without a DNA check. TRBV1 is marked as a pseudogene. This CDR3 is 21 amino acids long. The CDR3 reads CTSSQDRETSGMNLGKNIQYF. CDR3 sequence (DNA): TGCACCAGCAGCCAAGATAGAGAGACTAGCGGGATGAATTTAGGCAAAAACATTCAGTACTTC.

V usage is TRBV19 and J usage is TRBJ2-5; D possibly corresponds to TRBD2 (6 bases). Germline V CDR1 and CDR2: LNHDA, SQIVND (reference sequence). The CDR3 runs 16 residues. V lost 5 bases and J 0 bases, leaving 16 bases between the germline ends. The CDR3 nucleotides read TGTGCCAGTAGTCCTCTTTGGGGCGGGGACCAAGAGACCCAGTACTTC. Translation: CASSPLWGGDQETQYF.

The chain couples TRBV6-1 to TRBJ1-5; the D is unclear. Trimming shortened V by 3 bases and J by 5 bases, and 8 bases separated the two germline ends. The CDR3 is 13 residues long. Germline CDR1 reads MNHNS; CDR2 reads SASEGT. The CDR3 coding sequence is TGTGCCAGCAGTGAGGGCTACTATCAGCCCCAGCATTTT. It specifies CASSEGYYQPQHF.

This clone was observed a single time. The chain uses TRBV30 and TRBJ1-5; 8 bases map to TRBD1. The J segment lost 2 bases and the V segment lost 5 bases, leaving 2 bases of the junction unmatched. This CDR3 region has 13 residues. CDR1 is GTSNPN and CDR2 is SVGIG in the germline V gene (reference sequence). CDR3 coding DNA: TGTGCCTGGCAGGGGGCTGGCAATCAGCCCCAGCATTTT. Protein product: CAWQGAGNQPQHF.

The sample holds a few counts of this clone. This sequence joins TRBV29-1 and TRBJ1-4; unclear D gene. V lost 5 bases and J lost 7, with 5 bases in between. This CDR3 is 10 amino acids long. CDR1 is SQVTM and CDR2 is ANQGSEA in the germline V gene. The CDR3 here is CSVWSEKLFF. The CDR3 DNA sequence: TGCAGCGTTTGGAGTGAAAAACTGTTTTTT.

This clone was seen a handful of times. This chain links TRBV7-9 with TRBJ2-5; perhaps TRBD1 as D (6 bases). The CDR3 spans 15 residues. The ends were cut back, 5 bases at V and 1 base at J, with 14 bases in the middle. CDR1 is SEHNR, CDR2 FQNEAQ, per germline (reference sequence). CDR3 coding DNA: TGTGCCAGCAGCCTTAGGGGGACCGTCCAAGAGACCCAGTACTTC. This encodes CASSLRGTVQETQYF. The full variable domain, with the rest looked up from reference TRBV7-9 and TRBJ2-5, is DTGVSQNPRHKITKRGQNVTFRCDPISEHNRLYWYRQTLGQGPEFLTYFQNEAQLEKSRLLSDRFSAERPKGSFSTLEIQRTEQGDSAMYLCASSLRGTVQETQYFGPGTRLLVL.

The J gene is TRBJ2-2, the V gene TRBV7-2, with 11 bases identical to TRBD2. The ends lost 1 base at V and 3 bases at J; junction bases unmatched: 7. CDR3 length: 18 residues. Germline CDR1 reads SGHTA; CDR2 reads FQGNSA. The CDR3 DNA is TGTGCCAGCAGCTTAGAACTAGCGGGGGCCTCGGACACCGGGGAGCTGTTTTTT. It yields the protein CASSLELAGASDTGELFF.

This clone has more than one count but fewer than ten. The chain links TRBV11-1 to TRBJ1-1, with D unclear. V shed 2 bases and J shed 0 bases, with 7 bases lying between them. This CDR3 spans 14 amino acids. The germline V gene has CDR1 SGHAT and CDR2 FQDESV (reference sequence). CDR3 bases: TGTGCCAGCAGCTTAACTGCCCTGAACACTGAAGCTTTCTTT. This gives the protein CASSLTALNTEAFF.

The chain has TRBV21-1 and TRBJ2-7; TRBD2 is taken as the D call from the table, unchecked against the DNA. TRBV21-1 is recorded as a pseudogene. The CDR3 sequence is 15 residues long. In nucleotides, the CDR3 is TGTGCCAGCAGCATCACTGTAGTCGGCTCCTACGAGCAGTACTTC. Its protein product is CASSITVVGSYEQYF.